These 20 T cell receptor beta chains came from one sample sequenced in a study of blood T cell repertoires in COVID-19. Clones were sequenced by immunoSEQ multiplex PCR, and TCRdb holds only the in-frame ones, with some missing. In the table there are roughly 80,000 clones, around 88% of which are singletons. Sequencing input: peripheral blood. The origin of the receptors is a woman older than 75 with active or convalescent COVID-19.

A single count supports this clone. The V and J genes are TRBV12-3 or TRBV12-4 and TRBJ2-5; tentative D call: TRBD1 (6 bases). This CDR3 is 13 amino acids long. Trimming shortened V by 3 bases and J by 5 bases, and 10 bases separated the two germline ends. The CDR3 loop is CASSFLGAETQYF. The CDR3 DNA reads TGTGCCAGCAGTTTCTTGGGGGCTGAGACCCAGTACTTC.

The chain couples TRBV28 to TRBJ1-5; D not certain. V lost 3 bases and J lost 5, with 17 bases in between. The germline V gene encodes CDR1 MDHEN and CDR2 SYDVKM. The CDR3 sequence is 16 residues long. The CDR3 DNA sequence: TGTGCCAGCAGTTTTTTTCCCCCGTCAGGCGATCAGCCCCAGCATTTT. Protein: CASSFFPPSGDQPQHF.

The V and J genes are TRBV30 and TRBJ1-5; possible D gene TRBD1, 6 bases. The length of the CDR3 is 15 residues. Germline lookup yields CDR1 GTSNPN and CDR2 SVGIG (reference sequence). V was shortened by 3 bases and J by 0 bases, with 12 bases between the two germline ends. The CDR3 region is CAWSPTTGSNQPQHF. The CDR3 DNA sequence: TGTGCCTGGAGCCCCACGACAGGTAGCAATCAGCCCCAGCATTTT.

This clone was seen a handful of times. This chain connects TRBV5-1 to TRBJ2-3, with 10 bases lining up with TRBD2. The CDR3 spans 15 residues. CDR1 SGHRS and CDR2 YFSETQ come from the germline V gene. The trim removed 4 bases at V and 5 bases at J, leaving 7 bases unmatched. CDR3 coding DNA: TGCGCCAGCAGCCCAAGCGGGAGGGCCGAAGATACGCAGTATTTT. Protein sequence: CASSPSGRAEDTQYF.

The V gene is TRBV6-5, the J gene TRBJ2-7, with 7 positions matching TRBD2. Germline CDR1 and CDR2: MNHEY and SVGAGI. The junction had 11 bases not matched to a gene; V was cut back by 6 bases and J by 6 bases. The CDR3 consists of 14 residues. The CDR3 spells CASRPGLVLSEQYF. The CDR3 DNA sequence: TGTGCCAGCAGACCAGGACTAGTTCTGAGCGAGCAGTACTTC.

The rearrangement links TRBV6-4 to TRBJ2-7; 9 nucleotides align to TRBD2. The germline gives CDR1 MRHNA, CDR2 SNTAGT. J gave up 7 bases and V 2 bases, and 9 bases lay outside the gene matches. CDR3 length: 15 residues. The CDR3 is CASSDSGSGSREQYF. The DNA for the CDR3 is TGTGCCAGCAGTGACAGCGGTAGCGGGAGCCGGGAGCAGTACTTC.

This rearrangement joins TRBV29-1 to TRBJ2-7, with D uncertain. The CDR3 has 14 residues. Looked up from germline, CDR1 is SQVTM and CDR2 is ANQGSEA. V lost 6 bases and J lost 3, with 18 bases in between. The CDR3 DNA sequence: TGCAGCGTCCGTGCGGCGCACCTAGACTACGAGCAGTACTTC. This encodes CSVRAAHLDYEQYF.

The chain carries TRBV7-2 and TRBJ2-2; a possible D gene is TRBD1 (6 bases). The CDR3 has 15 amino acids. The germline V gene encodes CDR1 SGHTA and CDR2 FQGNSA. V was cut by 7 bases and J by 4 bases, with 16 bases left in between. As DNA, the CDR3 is TGTGCCAGCAAGGCAAGGGGGAGTTCCACCGGGGAGCTGTTTTTT. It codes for CASKARGSSTGELFF.

CDR3 region: CASSHLPSRDRGEPEQYF. Here the CDR3 DNA reads TGCGCCAGCAGTCACCTGCCTAGCCGGGACAGGGGAGAACCCGAGCAGTACTTC. V usage is TRBV23-1 and J usage is TRBJ2-7, with 10 nucleotides matching TRBD1. TRBV23-1 is treated as an ORF (open reading frame) with a function not yet certain. The CDR3 totals 18 residues. J gave up 6 bases and V 3 bases, and 17 bases lay outside the gene matches.

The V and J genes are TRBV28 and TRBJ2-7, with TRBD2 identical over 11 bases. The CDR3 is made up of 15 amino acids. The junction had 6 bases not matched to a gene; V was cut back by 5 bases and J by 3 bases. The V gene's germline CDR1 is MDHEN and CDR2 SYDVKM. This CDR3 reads CASSPSTSGVYEQYF. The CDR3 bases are TGTGCCAGCAGTCCTTCGACTAGCGGGGTCTACGAGCAGTACTTC.

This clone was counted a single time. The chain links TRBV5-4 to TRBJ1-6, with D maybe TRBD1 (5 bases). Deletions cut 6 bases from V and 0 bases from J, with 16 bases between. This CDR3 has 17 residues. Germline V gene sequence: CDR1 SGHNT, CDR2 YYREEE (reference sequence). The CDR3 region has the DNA TGTGCCAGCACCCTGGGGGGGGGAAGCTCCTATAATTCACCCCTCCACTTT. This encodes CASTLGGGSSYNSPLHF.

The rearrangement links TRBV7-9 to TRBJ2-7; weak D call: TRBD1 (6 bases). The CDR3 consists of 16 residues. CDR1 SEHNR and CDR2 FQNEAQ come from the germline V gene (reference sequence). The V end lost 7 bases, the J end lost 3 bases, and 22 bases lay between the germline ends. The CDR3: CASIPMPQTGNYEQYF. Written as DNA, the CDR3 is TGTGCCAGCATCCCGATGCCCCAGACAGGTAACTACGAGCAGTACTTC.

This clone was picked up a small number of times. The CDR3 protein is CASSSTGLYTF. The CDR3 coding sequence is TGTGCCAGCAGCTCGACAGGGCTCTACACCTTC. V usage is TRBV5-6 and J usage is TRBJ1-2, with 7 positions matching TRBD1. CDR1 is SGHDT and CDR2 is YYEEEE in the germline V gene. Trimming cost V 3 bases and J 10 bases; bases outside gene matches: 3. This CDR3 is built from 11 residues.

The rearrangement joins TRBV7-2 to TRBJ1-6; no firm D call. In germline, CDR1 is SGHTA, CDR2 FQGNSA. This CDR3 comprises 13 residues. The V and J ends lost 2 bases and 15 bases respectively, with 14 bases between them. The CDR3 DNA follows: TGTGCCAGCAGCTTATTCGGGTCGACCTACCTCCACTTT. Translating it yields CASSLFGSTYLHF. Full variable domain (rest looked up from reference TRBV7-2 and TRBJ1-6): GAGVSQSPSNKVTEKGKDVELRCDPISGHTALYWYRQSLGQGLEFLIYFQGNSAPDKSGLPSDRFSAERTGGSVSTLTIQRTQQEDSAVYLCASSLFGSTYLHFGNGTRLTVT.

Here the CDR3 reads CASSYSRGLTEAFF. DNA of the CDR3: TGTGCCAGCAGTTACAGCAGGGGGCTCACTGAAGCTTTCTTT. The chain links TRBV6-2 or TRBV6-3 to TRBJ1-1; 8 bases are shared with TRBD1. The CDR3 extends over 14 amino acids. The germline V gene has CDR1 MNHEY and CDR2 SVGEGT. V gave up 2 bases and J gave up 4 bases; unmatched junction bases: 3.

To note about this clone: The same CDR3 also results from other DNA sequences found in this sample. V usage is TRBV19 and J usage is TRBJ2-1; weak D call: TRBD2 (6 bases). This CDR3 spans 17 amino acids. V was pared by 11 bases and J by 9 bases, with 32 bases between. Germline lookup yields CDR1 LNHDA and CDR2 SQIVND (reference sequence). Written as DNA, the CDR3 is TGTGCCTGTCGTACCGGGGCGGGGAGGACCGGGCGGGGTGAGCAGTTCTTC. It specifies CACRTGAGRTGRGEQFF.

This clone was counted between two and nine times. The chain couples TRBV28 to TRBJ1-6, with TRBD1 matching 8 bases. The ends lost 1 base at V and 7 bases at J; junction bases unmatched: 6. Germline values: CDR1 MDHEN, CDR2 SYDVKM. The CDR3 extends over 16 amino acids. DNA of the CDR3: TGTGCCAGCAGTTTATCCGAGACAGGGGTAAATTCACCCCTCCACTTT. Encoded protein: CASSLSETGVNSPLHF.

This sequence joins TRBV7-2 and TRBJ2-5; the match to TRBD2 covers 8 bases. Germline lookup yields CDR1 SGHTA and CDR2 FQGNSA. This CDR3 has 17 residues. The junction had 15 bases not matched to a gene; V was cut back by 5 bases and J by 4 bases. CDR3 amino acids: CASSPGEGLARAETQYF. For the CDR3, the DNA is TGTGCCAGCAGCCCAGGGGAAGGACTAGCCAGGGCAGAGACCCAGTACTTC.

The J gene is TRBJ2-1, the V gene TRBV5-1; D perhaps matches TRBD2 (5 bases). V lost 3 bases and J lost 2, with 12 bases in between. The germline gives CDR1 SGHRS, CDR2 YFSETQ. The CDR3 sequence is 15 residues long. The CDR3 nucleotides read TGCGCCAGCAGCTCGACTCCGGAGGCCTACAATGAGCAGTTCTTC. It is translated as CASSSTPEAYNEQFF.

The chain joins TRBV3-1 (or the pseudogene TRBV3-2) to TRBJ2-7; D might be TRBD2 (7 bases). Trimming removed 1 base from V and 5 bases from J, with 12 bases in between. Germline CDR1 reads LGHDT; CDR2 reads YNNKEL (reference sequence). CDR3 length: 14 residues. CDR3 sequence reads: CASSQGTGRDEQYF. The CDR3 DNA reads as TGTGCCAGCAGCCAAGGAACAGGGAGGGACGAGCAGTACTTC.